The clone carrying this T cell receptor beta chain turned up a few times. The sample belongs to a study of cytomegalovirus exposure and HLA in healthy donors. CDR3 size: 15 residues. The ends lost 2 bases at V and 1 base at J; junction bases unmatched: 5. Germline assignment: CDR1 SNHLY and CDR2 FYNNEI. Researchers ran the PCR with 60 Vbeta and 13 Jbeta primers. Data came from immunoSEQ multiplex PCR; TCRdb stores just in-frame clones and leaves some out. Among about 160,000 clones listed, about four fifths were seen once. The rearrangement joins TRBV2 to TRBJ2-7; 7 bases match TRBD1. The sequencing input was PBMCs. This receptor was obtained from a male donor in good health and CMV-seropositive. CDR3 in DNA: TGTGCCAGCAGTGAAACCGGGACAGCATCCTACGAGCAGTACTTC. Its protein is CASSETGTASYEQYF.